This entry is about one T cell receptor beta chain. This specimen includes other DNA sequences encoding the same CDR3. Trimming pared 3 bases from V and 1 base from J, leaving 9 bases between. The length of the CDR3 is 14 residues. The germline CDR1 and CDR2 sequences are MNHEY and SMNVEV (reference sequence). The sample comes from a study of long-term antiretroviral therapy in people with HIV. The run of the v3.0 immunoSEQ assay was at survey level. TCRdb keeps only in-frame clones here, not all; method: immunoSEQ multiplex PCR. The data show 20,000 to 25,000 clones, approximately 82% seen once. This sequence was found in a man aged 45 to 65 with HIV. This chain joins TRBV27 and TRBJ1-1, with D possibly matching TRBD1 (5 bases). Specimen: unsorted PBMCs, collected at the start of antiretroviral therapy. The CDR3 spells CASSFITGNTEAFF. The CDR3 nucleotides are TGTGCCAGCAGTTTTATAACAGGGAACACTGAAGCTTTCTTT.